Listed here is a single TCR beta chain. The antigen is unknown. Repertoires were generated with immunoSEQ multiplex PCR, while TCRdb's copy carries only in-frame clones and drops some. The data contain 95,000 to 100,000 clones, 65% to 85% of them seen just once; the ten biggest clones take up 12% to 15%. This sample is part of a study of T cell responses to AZD1222 COVID-19 vaccine. Study-level points and caveats: In all cases, repertoires were sampled only after the peak T cell response.

The ends lost 6 bases at V and 0 bases at J; junction bases unmatched: 7. This CDR3 has 15 residues. Germline CDR1 MNHEY, CDR2 SMNVEV (reference sequence). Sequenced material: peripheral blood, taken 28 days after the second AZD1222 dose. The J gene is TRBJ2-7, the V gene TRBV27; 8 bases match TRBD2. The source is an adult who received the AZD1222 COVID-19 vaccine. The CDR3 here is CASSLSGTSSYEQYF. The CDR3 bases are TGTGCCAGCAGCCTCTCCGGGACTAGCTCCTACGAGCAGTACTTC.